This is a list of T cell receptor beta chains from one sample in a study of blood T cells in healthy people across ages. TCRdb independently ran MiXCR on the 5' RACE reads; one entry per CDR3 protein. Of more than 900,000 distinct CDR3 sequences listed, roughly 28% are singletons. Separately, the same data were catalogued under a study of T cells of mothers and their children.

What was sequenced was blood. The receptors were sampled from a woman aged 40-49 years in good health. Both conserved end residues are part of each CDR3. D genes are given only for firm matches. Some rows have no size entry. The others give once, few or many, or a class for an expanded clone.

D gene	clone size	J gene	V gene	CDR3 protein	CDR3 DNA
TRBD2	.	TRBJ2-7	TRBV27	CASSSPGAGGGEQYF	TGTGCCAGCAGCTCTCCAGGGGCGGGGGGTGGCGAGCAGTACTTC
.	.	TRBJ2-7	TRBV7-2	CASNLAGTGSGEQYF	TGTGCCAGCAACTTAGCGGGGACAGGGTCAGGCGAGCAGTACTTC
.	few	TRBJ2-7	TRBV27	CASNSALVNEQYF	TGTGCCAGCAATTCCGCACTAGTTAACGAGCAGTACTTC
.	.	TRBJ2-2	TRBV29-1	CSAGAANTGELFF	TGCAGCGCTGGGGCAGCGAACACCGGGGAGCTGTTTTTT
.	.	TRBJ2-3	TRBV12-3/TRBV12-4	CASSMLGPDAQYF	TGTGCCAGCAGTATGTTGGGGCCAGATGCGCAGTATTTT
TRBD2	.	TRBJ2-1	TRBV29-1	CSVGTSGGAKFF	TGCAGCGTTGGGACTAGCGGGGGGGCGAAGTTCTTC
TRBD1	.	TRBJ2-1	TRBV13	CASSPGQGPNNEQFF	TGTGCCAGCAGCCCTGGACAGGGCCCCAACAATGAGCAGTTCTTC
TRBD1	few	TRBJ2-1	TRBV12-3/TRBV12-4	CASSLTGTGLNNEQFF	TGTGCCAGCAGTCTAACCGGGACAGGCCTAAACAATGAGCAGTTCTTC
.	.	TRBJ1-5	TRBV28	CASSTQDQPQHF	TGTGCCAGCAGTACACAGGATCAGCCCCAGCATTTT
.	few	TRBJ1-2	TRBV5-1	CASSLVTDYGYTF	TGCGCCAGCAGCTTGGTGACGGACTATGGCTACACCTTC
TRBD1	few	TRBJ1-2	TRBV10-2	CASSVRGQGEGGYTF	TGCGCCAGCAGCGTTAGGGGACAGGGGGAAGGAGGCTACACCTTC
TRBD1	few	TRBJ1-1	TRBV4-3	CASSQYRGLNTEAFF	TGCGCCAGCAGCCAGTACAGGGGCTTGAACACTGAAGCTTTCTTT
.	.	TRBJ2-2	TRBV29-1	CSGQNTGERFF	TGCAGCGGTCAGAACACCGGGGAGCGGTTTTTT
TRBD1	.	TRBJ1-1	TRBV20-1	CSARRTGLMNTEAFF	TGCAGTGCTAGACGGACAGGGCTGATGAACACTGAAGCTTTCTTT
.	few	TRBJ2-3	TRBV20-1	CSAREWRNTDTQYF	TGCAGTGCTAGAGAATGGCGGAACACAGATACGCAGTATTTT
.	.	TRBJ2-3	TRBV7-3	CASSRTAQRTDTQYF	TGTGCCAGCAGCCGGACAGCTCAGAGGACAGATACGCAGTATTTT
TRBD1	.	TRBJ1-1	TRBV27	CASTSGGLNTEAFF	TGTGCCAGCACCTCAGGGGGGCTGAACACTGAAGCTTTCTTT
.	few	TRBJ1-5	TRBV20-1	CSARTLQIHSNQPQHF	TGCAGTGCTAGAACCCTGCAGATTCATAGCAATCAGCCCCAGCATTTT
.	few	TRBJ2-5	TRBV28	CASTLGGPKETQYF	TGTGCCAGCACCCTGGGGGGACCTAAAGAGACCCAGTACTTC
.	many	TRBJ2-7	TRBV28	CASDNAWGAQSEQYF	TGTGCCAGCGACAATGCTTGGGGGGCGCAGAGCGAGCAGTACTTC
TRBD1	.	TRBJ2-5	TRBV7-2	CASSRGQGGGHYF	TGTGCCAGCAGCCGGGGACAGGGTGGGGGCCACTACTTC
.	.	TRBJ1-5	TRBV7-3	CASSLCSRDTEIIYSNQPQHF	TGTGCCAGCAGCTTATGTTCGCGGGACACCGAGATTATTTATAGCAATCAGCCCCAGCATTTT
.	few	TRBJ2-1	TRBV6-5	CASNLRGGPYNEQFF	TGTGCCAGCAACCTCAGGGGCGGGCCCTACAATGAGCAGTTCTTC
.	few	TRBJ2-7	TRBV5-1	CASSATGFGYEQYF	TGCGCCAGCAGCGCAACAGGGTTCGGTTACGAGCAGTACTTC
TRBD2	many	TRBJ2-7	TRBV27	CATAVGGLASYEQYF	TGTGCCACAGCGGTAGGAGGACTAGCATCCTACGAGCAGTACTTC
.	many	TRBJ1-2	TRBV4-1	CASSQGWGSVGGYTF	TGCGCCAGCAGCCAAGGGTGGGGTTCAGTAGGTGGCTACACCTTC
.	once	TRBJ2-2	TRBV5-5	CASSLGPKNTGQLFF	TGTGCCAGCAGCTTGGGACCTAAGAACACCGGGCAGCTGTTTTTT
TRBD1	few	TRBJ1-5	TRBV5-1	CASSTAGGTQPQHF	TGCGCCAGCAGCACCGCAGGGGGTACACAGCCCCAGCATTTT
.	.	TRBJ2-3	TRBV12-3/TRBV12-4	CASSIQQGGPDTQYF	TGTGCCAGCAGTATACAACAGGGGGGGCCAGATACGCAGTATTTT
.	once	TRBJ2-1	TRBV7-9	CASSLAQNAYNEQFF	TGTGCCAGCAGCTTAGCGCAGAATGCCTACAATGAGCAGTTCTTC
TRBD2	few	TRBJ2-5	TRBV2	CASSEARSGGARETQYF	TGTGCCAGCAGTGAAGCGCGTAGCGGGGGGGCCAGGGAGACCCAGTACTTC
TRBD1	.	TRBJ1-2	TRBV5-1	CASSDSGTAGGYTF	TGCGCCAGCAGCGACTCCGGGACAGCAGGAGGCTACACCTTC
TRBD1	few	TRBJ2-7	TRBV29-1	CSVIPGQEGPVEQYF	TGCAGCGTCATACCGGGACAGGAGGGTCCTGTCGAGCAGTACTTC
.	.	TRBJ2-1	TRBV25-1	CASSEGGARRNEQFF	TGTGCCAGCAGTGAAGGGGGGGCGCGGCGGAATGAGCAGTTCTTC
TRBD1	.	TRBJ1-6	TRBV7-3	CASSLGGQGGAPLHF	TGTGCCAGCAGCTTAGGGGGACAGGGCGGTGCACCCCTCCACTTT
.	once	TRBJ1-1	TRBV5-1	CATQRLGGPTGTEAFF	TGCGCCACCCAGCGGTTAGGGGGTCCGACGGGCACTGAAGCTTTCTTT
TRBD1	.	TRBJ1-2	TRBV5-1	CASSADRAYGYTF	TGCGCCAGCAGCGCCGACAGGGCCTATGGCTACACCTTC
.	few	TRBJ2-7	TRBV7-9	CASSIGLDYEQYF	TGTGCCAGCAGCATAGGACTCGACTACGAGCAGTACTTC
.	.	TRBJ1-1	TRBV5-1	CASSLHGEKTEAFF	TGCGCCAGCAGCTTGCACGGGGAGAAGACTGAAGCTTTCTTT
TRBD2	.	TRBJ2-7	TRBV5-1	CASRRDDASGRIDEQYF	TGCGCCAGCAGAAGGGATGACGCTAGCGGGAGGATCGACGAGCAGTACTTC
.	few	TRBJ1-4	TRBV2	CASTPDSLTTNEKLFF	TGTGCCAGCACCCCGGACAGCCTTACAACTAATGAAAAACTGTTTTTT
TRBD1	.	TRBJ1-1	TRBV6-5	CASSYLGQSVVAFF	TGTGCCAGCAGTTACTTGGGACAGTCGGTTGTGGCTTTCTTT
.	many	TRBJ2-5	TRBV4-2	CASSQDAGEETQYF	TGTGCCAGCAGCCAAGATGCAGGGGAAGAGACCCAGTACTTC
TRBD1	.	TRBJ1-1	TRBV5-6	CASSSDTRTGPEAFF	TGTGCCAGCAGCTCTGATACCAGGACAGGTCCCGAAGCTTTCTTT
TRBD2	.	TRBJ2-1	TRBV4-1	CARSQDGTGGHEQFF	TGCGCCCGCAGCCAAGATGGAACGGGGGGACATGAGCAGTTCTTC
.	few	TRBJ1-2	TRBV7-9	CASSADSGYTF	TGTGCCAGCAGCGCGGATAGTGGCTACACCTTC
.	.	TRBJ2-7	TRBV7-6	CASSLDTCGEQYF	TGTGCCAGCAGCTTAGATACCTGCGGGGAGCAGTACTTC
.	many	TRBJ2-1	TRBV6-5	CASSYEGNTYNEQFF	TGTGCCAGCAGTTACGAAGGGAATACCTACAATGAGCAGTTCTTC
TRBD2	many	TRBJ2-1	TRBV4-3	CASSQDAGLGVNEQFF	TGCGCCAGCAGCCAAGACGCGGGACTAGGGGTAAATGAGCAGTTCTTC
.	few	TRBJ1-6	TRBV27	CASSLSRASSYNSPLHF	TGTGCCAGCAGTTTATCCAGGGCGAGCTCCTATAATTCACCCCTCCACTTT
TRBD2	.	TRBJ2-5	TRBV2	CASTSGGYGETQYF	TGTGCCAGCACTAGCGGGGGTTATGGCGAGACCCAGTACTTC
.	.	TRBJ2-5	TRBV6-1	CACSELEETQYF	TGTGCCTGCAGTGAACTAGAAGAGACCCAGTACTTC
.	.	TRBJ1-5	TRBV5-6	CASSLAGGRVQPQHF	TGTGCCAGCAGCTTGGCCGGGGGGCGAGTTCAGCCCCAGCATTTT
.	.	TRBJ1-5	TRBV10-2	CASSESKGYSNQPRHF	TGCGCCAGCAGTGAGTCGAAGGGATATAGCAATCAGCCCCGGCATTTT
.	many	TRBJ2-1	TRBV3-1	CASSQANEQFF	TGTGCCAGCAGCCAAGCGAATGAGCAGTTCTTC